This is a list of T cell receptor beta chains from one sample in a study of breast tumors, draining lymph nodes, adjacent tissues. One entry per CDR3 protein, called by TCRdb with MiXCR from the multiplex PCR reads. This table has over 250,000 distinct CDR3 sequences, 30% appearing once. Sequenced material: axillary lymph node tissue. The receptors come from a female donor with breast cancer. Some clones in this sample may be carry-over from other donors' samples. Both conserved end residues are part of each CDR3. A D gene is named only where the DNA matches it firmly. The size field is filled for only some rows; it gives once, few, many or a size class.

J | V | size | D | CDR3 | DNA
TRBJ1-2 | TRBV6-2/TRBV6-3 | . | . | CASSHVSVYGYTF | TGTGCCAGCAGTCACGTTTCGGTGTACGGCTACACCTTC
TRBJ2-1 | TRBV12-3/TRBV12-4 | few | TRBD2 | CASTLTSGRAGEQFF | TGTGCCAGCACCTTGACTAGCGGGAGGGCCGGTGAGCAGTTCTTC
TRBJ2-2 | TRBV7-2 | . | TRBD1 | CASALTGQGTAELFF | TGTGCCAGCGCCCTAACAGGACAGGGGACCGCGGAGCTGTTTTTT
TRBJ2-2 | TRBV5-1 | many | . | CASQGSLNTGELFF | TGCGCCAGCCAGGGATCGCTGAACACCGGGGAGCTGTTTTTT
TRBJ2-7 | TRBV12-3/TRBV12-4 | many | . | CASSLIARVGEQYF | TGTGCCAGCAGTTTAATCGCCAGGGTGGGCGAGCAGTACTTC
TRBJ1-5 | TRBV28 | . | . | CASSMTASSQPQHF | TGTGCCAGCAGCATGACAGCTAGCAGTCAGCCCCAGCATTTT
TRBJ2-5 | TRBV2 | many | TRBD2 | CASSEPLAGGPLGTQYF | TGTGCCAGCAGTGAACCTCTAGCGGGAGGGCCATTAGGGACCCAGTACTTC
TRBJ2-1 | TRBV9 | . | TRBD1 | CASSAWDSYNEQSF | TGTGCCAGCAGCGCCTGGGACAGCTACAATGAGCAGTCCTTC
TRBJ2-7 | TRBV19 | many | TRBD2 | CASSINRGLGDGEQYF | TGTGCCAGTAGCATCAATCGGGGACTAGGTGATGGCGAGCAGTACTTC
TRBJ2-1 | TRBV15 | . | TRBD2 | CATSRVGGSFNGQFF | TGTGCCACCAGCAGAGTAGGCGGGAGCTTCAATGGGCAGTTCTTC
TRBJ2-7 | TRBV7-6 | many | . | CASSLSPNYEQYF | TGTGCCAGCAGCTTATCCCCGAACTACGAGCAGTACTTC
TRBJ1-2 | TRBV3-1 | many | TRBD1 | CASSREGAKDYGYTF | TGTGCCAGCAGCCGGGAGGGGGCGAAGGACTATGGCTACACCTTC
TRBJ2-2 | TRBV7-2 | many | . | CASSHTTGTGELFF | TGTGCCAGCAGCCACACGACGGGGACCGGGGAGCTGTTTTTT
TRBJ2-3 | TRBV11-2 | many | TRBD2 | CASSLAGWASTDTQYF | TGTGCCAGCAGTCTAGCGGGATGGGCTAGCACAGATACGCAGTATTTT
TRBJ2-4 | TRBV4-2 | . | TRBD2 | CASSQDRAGGLGNIQYF | TGTGCCAGCAGCCAAGATAGGGCGGGAGGTTTGGGAAACATTCAGTACTTC
TRBJ2-7 | TRBV6-5 | many | TRBD2 | CASRGTSGTYEQYF | TGTGCCAGCAGGGGGACTAGCGGGACCTACGAGCAGTACTTC
TRBJ1-4 | TRBV20-1 | many | . | CSAAREWANEKLFF | TGCAGTGCTGCCAGGGAGTGGGCTAATGAAAAACTGTTTTTT
TRBJ2-3 | TRBV5-1 | few | TRBD2 | CASSYEAGGYNEQYF | TGCGCCAGCAGCTACGAAGCGGGAGGCTACAATGAGCAGTATTTT
TRBJ2-1 | TRBV25-1 | . | TRBD1 | CASSVGTGRSFF | TGTGCCAGCAGTGTTGGGACAGGAAGAAGTTTCTTC
TRBJ2-5 | TRBV5-1 | . | TRBD1 | CASSNRDRGSFHQEAQYF | TGCGCCAGCAGCAACCGGGACAGGGGCTCTTTCCACCAAGAGGCCCAGTACTTC
TRBJ2-5 | TRBV6-6 | . | . | CASSQQMETQHF | TGTGCCAGCAGTCAACAGATGGAGACCCAGCACTTC
TRBJ2-3 | TRBV7-6 | many | TRBD2 | CASSLAALAVPSTDTQYF | TGTGCCAGCAGCTTAGCGGCCCTAGCGGTGCCTAGCACAGATACGCAGTATTTT
TRBJ2-7 | TRBV7-6 | many | TRBD2 | CASSLGTSGSSYEQYF | TGTGCCAGCAGCTTAGGGACTAGCGGGTCCTCCTACGAGCAGTACTTC
TRBJ2-5 | TRBV14 | many | TRBD2 | CASSPLSGLQETQYF | TGTGCCAGCAGCCCTCTTAGCGGGCTACAAGAGACCCAGTACTTC
TRBJ2-7 | TRBV12-5 | many | . | CASGGGTEPYEQYF | TGTGCTAGTGGTGGGGGGACAGAACCCTACGAGCAGTACTTC
TRBJ2-1 | TRBV12-3/TRBV12-4 | few | . | CASSFDPGPYNEQFF | TGTGCCAGCAGCTTTGACCCCGGACCCTACAATGAGCAGTTCTTC
TRBJ2-3 | TRBV5-1 | many | . | CASSLALASSTDTQYF | TGCGCCAGCAGCTTGGCCTTAGCGTCTAGCACAGATACGCAGTATTTT
TRBJ2-7 | TRBV20-1 | many | . | CSALLHREIEQYF | TGCAGTGCTCTTTTACACCGCGAGATTGAGCAGTACTTC
TRBJ1-2 | TRBV11-2 | few | . | CASSLDLVRDKVDYGYTF | TGTGCCAGCAGCTTAGATCTCGTGAGGGACAAAGTCGACTATGGCTACACCTTC
TRBJ2-4 | TRBV6-6 | . | . | CASRGAGASNIQYF | TGTGCCAGCAGGGGGGCCGGGGCTAGTAACATTCAGTACTTC
TRBJ1-2 | TRBV20-1 | many | TRBD1 | CSAHEGGQGGYYGYTF | TGCAGTGCACACGAAGGTGGACAGGGAGGGTACTATGGCTACACCTTC
TRBJ2-5 | TRBV4-2 | . | . | CASSQDMGFQETQYF | TGTGCCAGCAGCCAAGATATGGGGTTCCAAGAGACCCAGTACTTC
TRBJ1-3 | TRBV30 | few | . | CAWGRPGSGNTIYF | TGTGCCTGGGGTAGGCCAGGCTCTGGAAACACCATATATTTT
TRBJ2-3 | TRBV5-6 | once | TRBD2 | CTSSRESAGGFTDTQYF | TGTACCAGCAGCCGAGAGTCTGCGGGAGGCTTCACTGATACGCAGTATTTT
TRBJ2-7 | TRBV11-3 | many | . | CASSSSGPTYKQYF | TGTGCCAGCAGCTCCTCCGGACCTACTTACAAGCAGTACTTC
TRBJ1-6 | TRBV20-1 | many | . | CSARDQVKMPLHF | TGCAGTGCTAGAGACCAAGTTAAGATGCCCCTCCACTTT
TRBJ1-6 | TRBV29-1 | once | . | CSVRQRDPPLHF | TGCAGCGTCAGACAGAGGGATCCACCCCTCCACTTT
TRBJ2-1 | TRBV9 | many | . | CASSRYNEQFF | TGTGCCAGCAGCCGTTACAATGAGCAGTTCTTC
TRBJ1-2 | TRBV7-9 | . | . | CASSSYGASGYTF | TGTGCCAGCAGCTCCTACGGGGCATCTGGCTACACCTTC
TRBJ1-6 | TRBV28 | many | . | CASSTGPLANSPLHF | TGTGCCAGCAGTACCGGGCCCCTGGCCAATTCACCCCTCCACTTT
TRBJ2-1 | TRBV24-1 | many | TRBD1 | CATSDFPGTGNNEQFF | TGTGCCACCAGTGATTTCCCCGGGACAGGGAACAATGAGCAGTTCTTC
TRBJ1-1 | TRBV12-5 | . | . | CASGLEVEAFF | TGTGCTAGTGGTTTGGAAGTGGAAGCTTTCTTT
TRBJ1-6 | TRBV9 | many | . | CASSGEGVFGSPLHF | TGTGCCAGCAGCGGGGAGGGTGTTTTTGGTTCACCCCTCCACTTT
TRBJ2-7 | TRBV19 | few | TRBD1 | CASSIDDTGEHEQYF | TGTGCCAGTAGTATAGATGATACAGGGGAGCACGAGCAGTACTTC
TRBJ2-7 | TRBV30 | many | TRBD1 | CAWGRDRDYEQYF | TGTGCCTGGGGCCGGGACAGGGACTACGAGCAGTACTTC
TRBJ1-2 | TRBV7-9 | . | TRBD1 | CASSFDRGLNYGYPF | TGTGCCAGCAGCTTCGACAGGGGGCTTAACTATGGCTACCCCTTC
TRBJ1-3 | TRBV4-2 | . | . | CASSRIAGGPSHF | TGTGCCAGCAGCCGAATAGCGGGGGGTCCCTCCCATTTT
TRBJ1-5 | TRBV11-3 | . | . | CASSTGTQYSNQPQHF | TGTGCCAGCAGTACGGGCACCCAATATAGCAATCAGCCCCAGCATTTT
TRBJ2-1 | TRBV20-1 | many | TRBD2 | CSARTVGTTTKVYYNEQFF | TGCAGTGCTAGAACAGTTGGGACTACAACTAAAGTCTACTACAATGAGCAGTTCTTC
TRBJ2-2 | TRBV27 | . | TRBD2 | CASSLRTRPGELFF | TGTGCCAGCAGTTTAAGGACTAGGCCCGGGGAGCTGTTTTTT
TRBJ2-2 | TRBV30 | few | . | CAWSVGANGELFF | TGTGCCTGGAGTGTAGGAGCTAACGGGGAGCTGTTTTTT
TRBJ2-1 | TRBV20-1 | many | TRBD2 | CSARRTSGANEQFF | TGCAGTGCTCGCCGGACTAGCGGGGCAAATGAGCAGTTCTTC
TRBJ2-4 | TRBV29-1 | many | TRBD1 | CSGQQGAKNIQYF | TGCAGCGGCCAACAGGGGGCCAAAAACATTCAGTACTTC
TRBJ2-5 | TRBV20-1 | many | . | CSAPSDGSGLQETQYF | TGCAGTGCTCCGAGTGACGGGAGTGGCCTCCAAGAGACCCAGTACTTC
TRBJ1-4 | TRBV5-1 | many | TRBD1 | CASSPGTGSGDNEKLFF | TGCGCCAGCAGCCCGGGGACAGGATCGGGCGATAATGAAAAACTGTTTTTT
TRBJ2-1 | TRBV2 | . | . | CASSDVNEQFF | TGTGCCAGCAGTGACGTGAATGAGCAGTTCTTC
TRBJ2-5 | TRBV30 | many | . | CAWSGWRIETQYF | TGTGCCTGGAGTGGATGGAGAATCGAGACCCAGTACTTC